Reported below is one T cell receptor (beta chain). This entry belongs to a study of T cell repertoires in ileal Crohn's disease. V gave up 0 bases and J gave up 14 bases; unmatched junction bases: 11. The germline CDR1 and CDR2 sequences are MGHRA and YSYEKL. This CDR3 is 16 amino acids long. Sequencing was performed with immunoSEQ multiplex PCR; in TCRdb, only in-frame clones are kept and a portion is missing. The sample comprises roughly 11,000 clones, under 80% of which are singletons, and more than 4% rests with the top ten. The V and J genes are TRBV4-1 and TRBJ2-4; 12 nucleotides line up with TRBD2. This clonotype originated in an adult with Crohn's disease. Input material: ileal tissue. The CDR3, as DNA: TGCGCCAGCAGCCAAGATCAGGGCCTAGCGGGGGGGAAAAAGTACTTC. As protein: CASSQDQGLAGGKKYF.